The 21 T cell receptor beta chains presented below share a single source sample, sequenced in a study of T-cell memory formation after mild COVID-19. Each CDR3 protein is one row after TCRdb ran MiXCR on the 5' RACE reads. This table has about 340,000 distinct CDR3 sequences, over 20% appearing once. The sequencing input was PBMCs or a T cell subset sorted from them (not recorded which). The source is an adult woman who had mild COVID-19 (a few samples of this study predate the infection). Cell type and time point are not known.

This chain joins TRBV5-5 and TRBJ2-7; D is tentatively TRBD1 or TRBD2 (5 bases each). The CDR3 runs to 15 residues. Germline V gives CDR1 SGHKS, CDR2 YYEKEE (reference sequence). The germline V and J ends were trimmed by 1 base and 3 bases, with 14 bases remaining between them. The CDR3 is CASSLWGSGYYEQYF. The CDR3 DNA reads as TGTGCCAGCAGCTTGTGGGGGTCTGGGTACTACGAGCAGTACTTC.

There are a few counts of this clonotype. The rearrangement uses TRBV24-1 and TRBJ2-3, with a tentative D call TRBD2 (5 bases). The CDR3 runs to 14 residues. V lost 6 bases and J lost 2, with 11 bases in between. CDR1 and CDR2 from the germline V gene are KGHDR and SFDVKD. CDR3 coding DNA: TGTGCCACCAGTCCGGGAAGGGCCACAGATACGCAGTATTTT. Its protein is CATSPGRATDTQYF.

This clonotype was counted only a few times. V usage is TRBV12-3 or TRBV12-4 and J usage is TRBJ2-5; no clear D. V lost 0 bases and J lost 7, with 12 bases in between. The CDR3 runs 14 residues. CDR3 amino acids: CASSLAGPLGTQYF. CDR3 in DNA: TGTGCCAGCAGTTTAGCGGGTCCTCTGGGGACCCAGTACTTC.

This chain links TRBV18 with TRBJ2-5; 9 bases are a match to TRBD2. The ends lost 2 bases at V and 5 bases at J; junction bases unmatched: 3. The CDR3 consists of 14 residues. Looked up from germline, CDR1 is KGHSH and CDR2 is LQKENI. The CDR3 protein is CASSPFLAGETQYF. DNA for the CDR3: TGTGCCAGCTCACCATTTCTAGCGGGGGAGACCCAGTACTTC.

CDR3 amino acids: CSARAGTSGHSGANVLTF. CDR3 sequence (DNA): TGCAGTGCTAGAGCTGGCACTAGCGGGCACTCTGGGGCCAACGTCCTGACTTTC. The chain links TRBV20-1 to TRBJ2-6, with 9 bases identical to TRBD2. V was clipped by 1 base and J by 0 bases; unmatched bases: 7. The CDR3 runs to 18 residues. The V gene's germline CDR1 is DFQATT and CDR2 SNEGSKA (reference sequence).

This clonotype was recorded a few times. The rearrangement uses TRBV6-5 and TRBJ2-7; possibly TRBD1 for D (8 bases). This CDR3 region has 14 residues. V dropped 6 bases and J dropped 4 bases, with 16 bases sitting between them. CDR1 and CDR2 (germline): MNHEY, SVGAGI. The CDR3 DNA sequence: TGTGCCAGCAGGAACGGGGGGACAGGATACGAGCAGTACTTC. Translated, it gives CASRNGGTGYEQYF.

This clonotype was detected only a few times. V is TRBV20-1 and J is TRBJ2-7; 8 positions match TRBD1. The germline V gene has CDR1 DFQATT and CDR2 SNEGSKA (reference sequence). The length of the CDR3 is 14 residues. V was clipped by 5 bases and J by 5 bases; unmatched bases: 11. In DNA, the CDR3 is TGCAGTGCTGGGACGTCAGGGGGCTTCCACGAGCAGTACTTC. Encoded protein: CSAGTSGGFHEQYF.

CDR3 sequence: CASSLGQKINEQFF. In DNA, the CDR3 is TGTGCCAGCAGCCTTGGACAGAAGATCAATGAGCAGTTCTTC. The gene calls are TRBV9 and TRBJ2-1; D is possibly TRBD1 (6 bases). CDR1 is SGDLS and CDR2 is YYNGEE in the germline V gene. The CDR3 length is 14 residues. Trimming took 4 bases from V and 6 from J, leaving 14 bases between them.

This clonotype was detected many times. The CDR3 DNA reads as TGCAGTGGCATGGGACTAGCGGGAGCAGTCTCCTACAATGAGCAGTTCTTC. Protein product: CSGMGLAGAVSYNEQFF. This chain connects TRBV20-1 to TRBJ2-1; TRBD2 matches 14 bases. Per the germline V gene, CDR1 is DFQATT and CDR2 is SNEGSKA (reference sequence). The CDR3 extends over 17 amino acids. Unmatched junction bases numbered 8, after V lost 7 bases and J lost 0 bases.

The chain recombines TRBV18 with TRBJ2-7; D is unresolved. The CDR3 length is 14 residues. V shed 2 bases and J shed 3 bases, with 11 bases lying between them. Germline assignment: CDR1 KGHSH and CDR2 LQKENI. The CDR3 loop reads CASSPDARNYEQYF. Here the CDR3 DNA reads TGTGCCAGCTCACCAGATGCCAGAAACTACGAGCAGTACTTC.

The chain combines TRBV10-3 with TRBJ1-2; D is unresolved. Trimming removed 0 bases from V and 5 bases from J, with 10 bases in between. Germline V gene lookup returns CDR1 ENHRY and CDR2 SYGVKD. The CDR3 runs 14 residues. The CDR3 loop reads CAISESEMRYGYTF. The CDR3 DNA is TGTGCCATCAGTGAGTCGGAAATGCGGTATGGCTACACCTTC.

V gene TRBV4-1 combines with J gene TRBJ2-1, with 7 bases fitting TRBD1. Germline assignment: CDR1 MGHRA and CDR2 YSYEKL. Germline trimming cut 4 bases from V and 3 bases from J; bases unmatched to any gene: 12. There are 17 residues in the CDR3. In nucleotides, the CDR3 is TGCGCCAGCAGCCCTGCCCTTAGGGGGCTTCGCTACAATGAGCAGTTCTTC. Translation gives CASSPALRGLRYNEQFF.

This clonotype was detected only a few times. The chain combines TRBV5-8 with TRBJ1-2, with D possibly TRBD1 on 5 matching bases. CDR1 and CDR2 from the germline V gene are SGHTS and YDEGEE. The CDR3 runs 13 residues. The V and J ends lost 4 bases and 5 bases respectively, with 12 bases between them. The CDR3 DNA reads as TGTGCCAGCAGCCGGGGACCGCTGTATGGCTACACCTTC. Its protein is CASSRGPLYGYTF.

This clonotype was observed a handful of times. This sequence joins TRBV15 and TRBJ2-5, with 11 bases identical to TRBD1. Germline assignment: CDR1 LNHNV and CDR2 YYDKDF (reference sequence). The CDR3 is 15 amino acids. The J segment lost 1 base and the V segment lost 5 bases, leaving 3 bases of the junction unmatched. The chain's CDR3 is CATSGGQGVQETQYF. CDR3 in DNA: TGTGCCACCAGCGGGGGACAGGGGGTCCAAGAGACCCAGTACTTC.

The V call is TRBV20-1, the J call TRBJ2-5; 7 bases agree with TRBD2. This CDR3 contains 13 residues. Per the germline V gene, CDR1 is DFQATT and CDR2 is SNEGSKA (reference sequence). With V trimmed by 4 bases and J by 5 bases, 7 bases remained unmatched. CDR3 nucleotides: TGCAGTGCTACCGAGGGAGGGAGGGAGACCCAGTACTTC. It specifies CSATEGGRETQYF.

The chain uses TRBV5-1 and TRBJ2-2; no clear D. Per germline, CDR1 SGHRS and CDR2 YFSETQ. V gave up 3 bases and J gave up 5 bases, with 5 bases separating them. The length of the CDR3 is 12 residues. The DNA of the CDR3 is TGCGCCAGCAGCTGGAAAACCGGGGAGCTGTTTTTT. Its translation: CASSWKTGELFF.

The rearrangement uses TRBV20-1 and TRBJ2-2, with no clear D. Germline V gene lookup returns CDR1 DFQATT and CDR2 SNEGSKA (reference sequence). The CDR3 is 14 residues long. Trimming took off 4 bases at V and 2 bases at J, with 11 bases between the two ends. This CDR3 is CSATPAPNTGELFF. For the CDR3, the DNA is TGCAGTGCTACCCCAGCTCCCAACACCGGGGAGCTGTTTTTT.

The chain employs TRBV4-2 and TRBJ2-5, with D hard to call. V was trimmed by 3 bases and J by 2 bases, leaving 7 bases between them. Germline CDR1 reads LGHNA; CDR2 reads YNFKEQ. The CDR3 consists of 13 residues. The CDR3 protein is CASSQSWQETQYF. CDR3 nucleotide sequence: TGTGCCAGCAGCCAGTCCTGGCAAGAGACCCAGTACTTC.

In its sample, this clonotype was seen a few times. The gene calls are TRBV6-5 and TRBJ1-4; 7 nucleotides agree with TRBD1. V shed 11 bases, J shed 2 bases, and the junction held 11 bases outside the gene matches. CDR1 and CDR2 from the germline V gene are MNHEY and SVGAGI. The CDR3 loop spans 15 amino acids. The CDR3 DNA follows: TGTGCCGTCGGGACAGACTGGATGACTAATGAAAAACTGTTTTTT. Its protein product is CAVGTDWMTNEKLFF.

The V gene is TRBV2, the J gene TRBJ1-1; D gene uncertain. Looked up from germline, CDR1 is SNHLY and CDR2 is FYNNEI. The CDR3 covers 15 residues. Deletions cut 5 bases from V and 1 base from J, with 14 bases between. CDR3 protein: CASSRTITENTEAFF. CDR3 nucleotide sequence: TGTGCCAGCAGTAGGACCATAACAGAGAACACTGAAGCTTTCTTT.

The chain couples TRBV7-3 to TRBJ2-7; the D is unclear. Trimming removed 0 bases at V and 7 bases at J, with 13 bases between. The CDR3 spans 14 residues. In germline, CDR1 is SGHTA, CDR2 FQGTGA. CDR3 in amino acids: CASSLTGSVREQYF. CDR3 DNA: TGTGCCAGCAGCTTAACCGGCTCCGTCCGGGAGCAGTACTTC.